This TCR beta chain originates from a study of shared clonotypes between healthy human individuals. The assay was run at deep level. Ten immunoSEQ deep assay plates held the unsorted PBMC DNA. TCRdb's table, derived via immunoSEQ multiplex PCR, lists solely in-frame clones and lacks some. There are around 500,000 clones in the sample; 60% to 80% occur only once, and more than 10% lies in the top ten. Study results and caveats: Limited genetic and exposure-history diversity came from having few donors.

All donors were Caucasian adults living in Nashville, Tennessee. Per the germline V gene, CDR1 is MGHDK and CDR2 is SYGVNS. This CDR3 has 13 residues. Unmatched junction bases numbered 3, after V lost 4 bases and J lost 5 bases. As for this clone: The antigen remains undetermined.

The chain carries TRBV25-1 and TRBJ1-2; 8 bases line up with TRBD1. The receptor comes from a woman aged 40 to 55 in good health. Some clones in this sample may be carry-over from other donors' samples. Sequencing was carried out using PBMCs. CDR3 protein: CASSGQGWYGYTF. CDR3 DNA: TGTGCCAGCAGTGGACAGGGGTGGTATGGCTACACCTTC.